The rows below give T cell receptor beta chains drawn from one sample of a study of Ad26.COV2.S vaccination and SARS-CoV-2 variants. The protocol was immunoSEQ multiplex PCR, while the TCRdb copy is restricted to in-frame clones and leaves out a portion. Of 180,000 or so clones listed, 87% were seen once; the top ten hold 5% to 7%. The sample in question was peripheral blood, obtained after recovery from COVID-19. Source of these receptors: a human donor who had recovered from COVID-19. The CDR3 runs from the conserved cysteine through the conserved F or W. Fields, in order: J gene, D gene, V gene, clone size, CDR3 DNA, CDR3 protein. The D gene is left open where the match is weak. Size is omitted from some rows. Given values are once, few, many or a class for expanded clones.

>TRBJ2-3|-|TRBV7-6|few
TGTGCCAGCAGCTTAGTAACGCAGTATTTT
CASSLVTQYF
>TRBJ2-5|TRBD2|TRBV11-2|-
TGTGCCAGCAGCAACTTCGAGGTAGCGGGGGGGCCGCAAGAGACCCAGTACTTC
CASSNFEVAGGPQETQYF
>TRBJ1-1|-|TRBV7-9|-
TGTGCCAGCAGCTCATCAATGAACACTGAAGCTTTCTTT
CASSSSMNTEAFF
>TRBJ1-1|-|TRBV5-6|-
TGTGCCAGCAGCCTAGGCGCCGTTAACACTGAAGCTTTCTTT
CASSLGAVNTEAFF
>TRBJ1-3|TRBD1|TRBV6-6|-
TGTGCCAGCAGACCCCAGGGGGCGACAGGAAACACCATATATTTT
CASRPQGATGNTIYF
>TRBJ1-6|TRBD1|TRBV19|-
TGTGCCAGTAGTAATCTCCGGGACAGGGCTTCACCCCTCCACTTT
CASSNLRDRASPLHF
>TRBJ2-4|TRBD2|TRBV9|-
TGTGCCAGCAGCTCCGCGGGGGGAGGGGTAAACATTCAGTACTTC
CASSSAGGGVNIQYF
>TRBJ1-5|-|TRBV6-1|few
TGTGCCAGCAGTGAAATCTTCCATAGCAATCAGCCCCAGCATTTT
CASSEIFHSNQPQHF
>TRBJ1-2|-|TRBV7-2|-
TGTGCCAGCAGACCGGGACCGGGAGGGGGCTACACCTTC
CASRPGPGGGYTF
>TRBJ2-2|TRBD2|TRBV4-1|-
TGCGCCAGCTTTCCGTATAGCGGGACGAACACCGGGGAGCTGTTTTTT
CASFPYSGTNTGELFF
>TRBJ2-5|-|TRBV6-6|-
TGTGCCAGCAGTTACCAGGAGGCCCTAGCCGGCGGGACCCAGTACTTC
CASSYQEALAGGTQYF
>TRBJ1-4|-|TRBV29-1|-
TGCAGCGTGAAGACAGCTTCTAATGAAAAACTGTTTTTT
CSVKTASNEKLFF
>TRBJ1-2|-|TRBV3-1/TRBV3-2|-
TGTGCCAGCAGCCCTTCTGGGGGCAGGGTTGTACGCTACACCTTC
CASSPSGGRVVRYTF
>TRBJ1-2|-|TRBV7-2|once
TGTGCCAGCAGTATGACAGCCTTTAACTATGGCTACACCTTC
CASSMTAFNYGYTF
>TRBJ1-2|-|TRBV30|-
TGTGCCTGGAGTGTTCAGGGTGACTACACCTTC
CAWSVQGDYTF
>TRBJ1-6|TRBD1|TRBV9|-
TGTGCCAGCAGACAGGGGGACAGCTCATCACCCCTCCACTTT
CASRQGDSSSPLHF
>TRBJ2-6|TRBD1|TRBV10-3|-
TGTGCCATCAGCCGTAAAACAGGGGGCTCTGGGGCCAACGTCCTGACTTTC
CAISRKTGGSGANVLTF
>TRBJ2-7|-|TRBV11-2|few
TGTGCCAGCAGCTCTCCAACTAGAGGCTACGAGCAGTACTTC
CASSSPTRGYEQYF
>TRBJ2-2|-|TRBV11-2|few
TGTGCCAGCAGCTACTCGACCGCGAACACCGGGGAGCTGTTTTTT
CASSYSTANTGELFF
>TRBJ1-5|-|TRBV6-1|-
TGTGCCAGCAGTGAAATGGCCCAGGTGAGCAATCAGCCCCAGCATTTT
CASSEMAQVSNQPQHF
>TRBJ2-7|-|TRBV28|-
TGTGCCAGCAGTTTAGCAGGGGCCTACGAGCAGTACTTC
CASSLAGAYEQYF
>TRBJ2-3|-|TRBV19|-
TGTGCCAGTAAACTATTCGGCACAGATACGCAGTATTTT
CASKLFGTDTQYF
>TRBJ2-2|TRBD1|TRBV30|-
TGTGCCTGGAGTCGTGCAGGGGGCTCCGGGGAGCTGTTTTTT
CAWSRAGGSGELFF
>TRBJ1-6|-|TRBV20-1|-
TGCAGTGCTAGTGGGGAGATTAGCTCCTATAATTCACCCCTCCACTTT
CSASGEISSYNSPLHF
>TRBJ1-3|-|TRBV24-1|-
TGTGCCACCAGTGATCCGGGACTCCAGAGCTCTGGAAACACCATATATTTT
CATSDPGLQSSGNTIYF
>TRBJ2-5|TRBD1|TRBV9|-
TGTGCCAGCAGCAGGGGGACAGGGAAGTCTGGGACCCAGTACTTC
CASSRGTGKSGTQYF
>TRBJ2-1|-|TRBV10-3|-
TGTGCCATCAGTGGGGTAGCCCTAGGTGGTGAGCAGTTCTTC
CAISGVALGGEQFF
>TRBJ1-1|-|TRBV28|once
TGTGCCAGCAGTTTATTCGATCAGGGGCGCCGTCCGGCTTTCTTT
CASSLFDQGRRPAFF
>TRBJ2-7|TRBD2|TRBV11-2|-
TGTGCCAGCAGCTCTGGGCTTGGTAGCGGGATCGACGAGCAGTACTTC
CASSSGLGSGIDEQYF
>TRBJ1-1|-|TRBV10-3|-
TGTGCCACCGAGGGGTTGAGGGACACTGAAGCTTTCTTT
CATEGLRDTEAFF
>TRBJ2-7|-|TRBV15|-
TGTGCCACCCGAACTCGGTCCACATACAGCGAGCAGTACTTC
CATRTRSTYSEQYF
>TRBJ2-1|TRBD2|TRBV5-1|-
TGCGCCAGCAGCCGGACTAGCGGGAGGGAGGATGAGCAGTTCTTC
CASSRTSGREDEQFF
>TRBJ2-7|-|TRBV6-5|-
TGTGCCAGCTACCAGGGGGGCGAGCAGTACTTC
CASYQGGEQYF
>TRBJ1-4|-|TRBV5-6|-
TGTGCCAGCAGCTTGGGCCTCCGGCAGGGTGGAGAAAAACTGTTTTTT
CASSLGLRQGGEKLFF
>TRBJ1-1|-|TRBV4-1|few
TGCGCCAGCACCGAGAGGGGTTCCTTGATGGCTTTCTTT
CASTERGSLMAFF
>TRBJ2-1|TRBD1|TRBV5-1|-
TGCGCCAGCAGCTCCGGGACAGGGGCCTACAATGAGCAGTTCTTC
CASSSGTGAYNEQFF
>TRBJ1-3|-|TRBV18|-
TGTGCCAGCTCACCACGGAGAGCCGGATCCTCTGGAAACACCATATATTTT
CASSPRRAGSSGNTIYF
>TRBJ1-4|TRBD1|TRBV25-1|-
TGTGCCAGCAGTGAGGGACAGGGGGCGGGGGAAAAACTGTTTTTT
CASSEGQGAGEKLFF
>TRBJ1-2|TRBD1|TRBV6-2/TRBV6-3|-
TGTGCCAGCAGTTACCCCCAGGACAGGGGATATGGCTACACCTTC
CASSYPQDRGYGYTF
>TRBJ1-6|-|TRBV3-1/TRBV3-2|-
TGTGCCAGCACCACAAGGGGAGGATTCAATTCACCCCTCCACTTT
CASTTRGGFNSPLHF
>TRBJ2-1|-|TRBV29-1|-
TGCAGCGTTGAGGGGGCGGATGAGCAGTTCTTC
CSVEGADEQFF
>TRBJ2-1|-|TRBV28|-
TGTGCCAGCAGTTTATTAGGTAGGGGGAATGAGCAGTTCTTC
CASSLLGRGNEQFF